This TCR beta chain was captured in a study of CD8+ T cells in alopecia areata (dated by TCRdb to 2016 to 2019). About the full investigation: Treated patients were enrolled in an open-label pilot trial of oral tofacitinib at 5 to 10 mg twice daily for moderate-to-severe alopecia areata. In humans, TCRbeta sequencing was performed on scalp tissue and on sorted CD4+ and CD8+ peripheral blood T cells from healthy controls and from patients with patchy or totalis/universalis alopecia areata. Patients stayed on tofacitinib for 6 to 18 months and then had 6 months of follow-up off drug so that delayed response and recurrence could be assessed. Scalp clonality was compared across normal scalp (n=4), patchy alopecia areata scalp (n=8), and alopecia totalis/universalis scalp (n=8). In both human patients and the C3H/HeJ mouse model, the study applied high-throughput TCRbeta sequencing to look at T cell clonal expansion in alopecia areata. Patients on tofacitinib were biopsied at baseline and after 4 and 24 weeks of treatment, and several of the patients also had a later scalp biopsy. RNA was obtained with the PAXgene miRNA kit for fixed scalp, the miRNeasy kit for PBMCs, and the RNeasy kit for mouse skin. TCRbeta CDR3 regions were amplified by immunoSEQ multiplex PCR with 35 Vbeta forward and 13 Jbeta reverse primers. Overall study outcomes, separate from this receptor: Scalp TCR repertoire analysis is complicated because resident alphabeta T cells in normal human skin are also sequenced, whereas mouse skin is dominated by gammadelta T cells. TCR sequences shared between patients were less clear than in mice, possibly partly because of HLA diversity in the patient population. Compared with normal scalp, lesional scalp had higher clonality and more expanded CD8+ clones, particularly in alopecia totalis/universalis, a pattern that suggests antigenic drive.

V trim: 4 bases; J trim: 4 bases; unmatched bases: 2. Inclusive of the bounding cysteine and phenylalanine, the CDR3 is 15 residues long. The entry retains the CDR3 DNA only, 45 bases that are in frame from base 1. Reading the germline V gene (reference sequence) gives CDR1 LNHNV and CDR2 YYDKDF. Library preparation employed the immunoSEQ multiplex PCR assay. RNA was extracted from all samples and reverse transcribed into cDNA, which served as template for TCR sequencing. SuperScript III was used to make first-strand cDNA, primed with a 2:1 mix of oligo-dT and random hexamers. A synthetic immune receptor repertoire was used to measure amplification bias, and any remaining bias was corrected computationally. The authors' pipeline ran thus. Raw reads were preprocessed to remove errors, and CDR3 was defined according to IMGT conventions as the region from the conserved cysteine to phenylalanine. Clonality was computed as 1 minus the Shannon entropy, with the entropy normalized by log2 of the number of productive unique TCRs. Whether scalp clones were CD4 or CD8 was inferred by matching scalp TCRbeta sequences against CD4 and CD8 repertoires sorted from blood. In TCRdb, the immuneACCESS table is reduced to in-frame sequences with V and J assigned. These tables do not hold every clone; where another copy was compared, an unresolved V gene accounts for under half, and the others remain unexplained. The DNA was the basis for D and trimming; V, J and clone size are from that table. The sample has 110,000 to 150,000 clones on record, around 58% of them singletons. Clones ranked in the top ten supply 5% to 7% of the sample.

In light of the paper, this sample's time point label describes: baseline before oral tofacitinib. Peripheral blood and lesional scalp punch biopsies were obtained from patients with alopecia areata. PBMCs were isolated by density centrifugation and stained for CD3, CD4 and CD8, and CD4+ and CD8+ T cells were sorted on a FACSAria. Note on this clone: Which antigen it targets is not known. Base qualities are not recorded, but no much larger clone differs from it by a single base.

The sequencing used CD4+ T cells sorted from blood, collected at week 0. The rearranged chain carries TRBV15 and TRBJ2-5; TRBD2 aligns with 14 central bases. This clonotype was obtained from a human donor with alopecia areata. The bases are TGTGCCACCAGCATAGGGACTAGCGGGGGAGAGACCCAGTACTTC. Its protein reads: CATSIGTSGGETQYF.